One and the same sample provided the 20 T cell receptor beta chains below, sequenced in a study of blood T cell repertoires in COVID-19. TCRdb's copy holds only in-frame clones and misses some; the assay was immunoSEQ multiplex PCR. The sample gives about 220,000 clones, approximately 81% of which show up once; 5.1% is in the top ten. Sequenced: peripheral blood. Receptors originate from a woman aged 60-75 years who had recovered from COVID-19.

V usage is TRBV4-1 and J usage is TRBJ1-2; D gene uncertain. Germline values: CDR1 MGHRA, CDR2 YSYEKL. Trimming took off 4 bases at V and 1 base at J, with 7 bases between the two ends. The CDR3 runs to 13 residues. CDR3 sequence reads: CASSLSDNYGYTF. In DNA form, the CDR3 reads TGCGCCAGCAGCCTCAGTGATAACTATGGCTACACCTTC.

The chain uses TRBV4-3 and TRBJ1-5; TRBD1 matches at 8 bases. CDR3 length: 16 residues. CDR1 is LGHNA and CDR2 is YSLEER in the germline V gene. J gave up 6 bases and V 4 bases, and 11 bases lay outside the gene matches. For the CDR3, the DNA is TGCGCCAGCAGCCCATTTCTGGCAGGGGGCAGTCAGCCCCAGCATTTT. This codes for CASSPFLAGGSQPQHF.

The chain couples TRBV14 to TRBJ2-7; tentative D call: TRBD2 (5 bases). The CDR3 totals 11 residues. Per germline, CDR1 SGHDN and CDR2 FVKESK. The V end lost 8 bases, the J end lost 2 bases, and 7 bases lay between the germline ends. CDR3 in amino acids: CASRGTYEQYF. The CDR3 region has the DNA TGTGCCAGCCGGGGTACCTACGAGCAGTACTTC. The variable domain in full, with the rest retrieved from reference TRBV14 and TRBJ2-7, is EAGVTQFPSHSVIEKGQTVTLRCDPISGHDNLYWYRRVMGKEIKFLLHFVKESKQDESGMPNNRFLAERTGGTYSTLKVQPAELEDSGVYFCASRGTYEQYFGPGTRLTVT.

The chain has TRBV7-3 and TRBJ2-2, with D maybe TRBD1 (5 bases). The CDR3 loop spans 16 amino acids. Germline V gene lookup returns CDR1 SGHTA and CDR2 FQGTGA. The V gene lost 6 bases and the J gene lost 6 bases, with 20 bases spanning the gap. CDR3 nucleotides: TGTGCCAGCAGTTTGACAGCTAGAACCGCGGCCGGGGAGCTGTTTTTT. Protein product: CASSLTARTAAGELFF. Filled out from reference TRBV7-3 and TRBJ2-2, the complete variable domain reads GAGVSQTPSNKVTEKGKYVELRCDPISGHTALYWYRQSLGQGPEFLIYFQGTGAADDSGLPNDRFFAVRPEGSVSTLKIQRTERGDSAVYLCASSLTARTAAGELFFGEGSRLTVL.

In nucleotides, the CDR3 is TGCGCCAGCAGCTTTAGGGGACAGGGGCAAGAGACCCAGTACTTC. It encodes CASSFRGQGQETQYF. The chain uses TRBV5-1 and TRBJ2-5; TRBD1 matches 10 bases. This CDR3 spans 15 amino acids. Trimming cost V 2 bases and J 2 bases; bases outside gene matches: 3. CDR1 and CDR2 (germline): SGHRS, YFSETQ.

The chain couples TRBV19 to TRBJ2-3; possible D gene TRBD2, 5 bases. This CDR3 spans 13 amino acids. Germline CDR1 LNHDA, CDR2 SQIVND (reference sequence). Trimming stripped 4 bases from V and 3 bases from J, with 8 bases between. The CDR3 bases are TGTGCCAGTAGTACCCGAGGGACAGATACGCAGTATTTT. Its protein product is CASSTRGTDTQYF.

V gene TRBV7-9 combines with J gene TRBJ1-2; D is ambiguous. Germline V gene lookup returns CDR1 SEHNR and CDR2 FQNEAQ (reference sequence). V was cut by 5 bases and J by 3 bases, with 10 bases left in between. The length of the CDR3 is 13 residues. The CDR3 spells CASSRGEDYGYTF. The CDR3 nucleotides read TGTGCCAGCAGCCGGGGAGAAGACTATGGCTACACCTTC.

This clone was counted a single time. Here the CDR3 DNA reads TGCGCCAGCAGCCGAGGACAGCTATACGAGCAGTACTTC. Translated: CASSRGQLYEQYF. The genes are TRBV4-3 and TRBJ2-7; TRBD1 is a possible D gene (6 bases). Trimming pared 4 bases from V and 4 bases from J, leaving 11 bases between. CDR1 and CDR2 from the germline V gene are LGHNA and YSLEER. This CDR3 spans 13 amino acids.

The chain combines TRBV19 with TRBJ1-5, with a tentative D call TRBD1 (5 bases). The CDR3 is 15 residues long. The V gene lost 0 bases and the J gene lost 7 bases, with 13 bases spanning the gap. Germline CDR1 is LNHDA and CDR2 is SQIVND (reference sequence). Written as DNA, the CDR3 is TGTGCCAGTAGTATAGATCCGGCAGGGCGGCAGCCCCAGCATTTT. Amino acid sequence: CASSIDPAGRQPQHF.

The rearrangement links TRBV15 to TRBJ2-5; TRBD2 is a possible D gene (5 bases). The CDR3 has 13 residues. Germline V gene lookup returns CDR1 LNHNV and CDR2 YYDKDF (reference sequence). The germline V and J ends were trimmed by 5 bases and 4 bases, with 11 bases remaining between them. The CDR3 DNA sequence: TGTGCCACCAGCCCCCGACGGGGAGAGACCCAGTACTTC. Translated: CATSPRRGETQYF.

The V and J genes are TRBV19 and TRBJ2-3, with D tentatively TRBD2 (5 bases). Trimming took off 5 bases at V and 4 bases at J, with 10 bases between the two ends. Germline CDR1 LNHDA, CDR2 SQIVND (reference sequence). The CDR3 totals 13 residues. CDR3 amino acids: CASSPSRADTQYF. In nucleotides, the CDR3 is TGTGCCAGTAGTCCTAGCCGGGCAGATACGCAGTATTTT. Filled out from reference TRBV19 and TRBJ2-3, the complete variable domain reads DGGITQSPKYLFRKEGQNVTLSCEQNLNHDAMYWYRQDPGQGLRLIYYSQIVNDFQKGDIAEGYSVSREKKESFPLTVTSAQKNPTAFYLCASSPSRADTQYFGPGTRLTVL.

The chain links TRBV25-1 to TRBJ1-2, with 7 nucleotides matching TRBD1. CDR3 length: 15 amino acids. With 5 bases clipped from V and 6 bases from J, the junction kept 12 bases outside the gene matches. Germline V lookup: CDR1 MGHDK, CDR2 SYGVNS. The CDR3 sequence: CASSPPGQRFDGYTF. As DNA, the CDR3 is TGTGCCAGCAGTCCACCGGGACAGCGGTTCGATGGCTACACCTTC.

Remarks on this clone: Relative to the germline gene, one junction end is altered; a read error may explain this. The gene calls are TRBV7-7 and TRBJ2-5, with 7 bases identical to TRBD2. Germline assignment: CDR1 SSHAT and CDR2 FNYEAQ (reference sequence). The CDR3 runs to 16 residues. The CDR3 is CASSLGASGFQETQYF. In DNA form, the CDR3 reads TGTGCTAGCAGCTTAGGGGCTAGCGGTTTCCAAGAGACCCAGTACTTC.

The V and J genes are TRBV2 and TRBJ2-5; 7 nucleotides match TRBD2. This CDR3 comprises 15 residues. Losses at the gene ends were 3 bases for V and 1 base for J; bases not matched to a gene: 5. The germline V gene encodes CDR1 SNHLY and CDR2 FYNNEI. The DNA of the CDR3 is TGTGCCAGCAGTGACCGCGGGGGACCCCAAGAGACCCAGTACTTC. Amino acid sequence: CASSDRGGPQETQYF.

V gene TRBV27 combines with J gene TRBJ1-1; possibly TRBD1 for D (5 bases). CDR3 size: 12 residues. Trimming left V 6 bases short and J 5 bases short, with 10 bases between. Germline CDR1 and CDR2: MNHEY and SMNVEV (reference sequence). This CDR3 is CASRRGGTEAFF. The CDR3 DNA sequence: TGTGCCAGCAGGCGGGGGGGGACTGAAGCTTTCTTT.

In the case of this clone: Different DNA sequences within this sample yield the same CDR3. The rearrangement links TRBV12-3 or TRBV12-4 to TRBJ1-2, with unresolved D. V dropped 4 bases and J dropped 1 base, with 4 bases sitting between them. CDR3 size: 12 residues. Here the CDR3 DNA reads TGTGCCAGCAGTTCGAGTAACTATGGCTACACCTTC. As protein: CASSSSNYGYTF.

The chain joins TRBV7-6 to TRBJ1-1; a possible D gene is TRBD1 (6 bases). The germline V and J ends were trimmed by 3 bases and 4 bases, with 15 bases remaining between them. Germline V gives CDR1 SGHVS, CDR2 FNYEAQ. This CDR3 has 15 residues. CDR3: CASSFDTGPSTEAFF. The CDR3 DNA reads as TGTGCCAGCAGCTTTGATACAGGGCCCTCCACTGAAGCTTTCTTT.

This chain joins TRBV6-1 and TRBJ1-2, with D uncertain. The CDR3 length is 13 residues. Germline V lookup: CDR1 MNHNS, CDR2 SASEGT. Trimming cost V 2 bases and J 2 bases, with 6 bases left between them. CDR3 loop: CASSEPLNYGYTF. The DNA for the CDR3 is TGTGCCAGCAGTGAACCCTTAAACTATGGCTACACCTTC.

The gene calls are TRBV21-1 and TRBJ1-4; the table names TRBD1, a call not compared with the DNA. TRBV21-1 represents a pseudogene. The CDR3 has 17 amino acids. The CDR3 region is CASSKGTERFYNEKLFF. The DNA for the CDR3 is TGTGCCAGCAGCAAAGGGACAGAACGTTTTTATAATGAAAAACTGTTTTTT.

This clone appeared a few times. The chain couples TRBV28 to TRBJ2-7; 8 positions match TRBD2. Germline V lookup: CDR1 MDHEN, CDR2 SYDVKM. This CDR3 is 14 amino acids long. V lost 6 bases to trimming and J lost 7 bases; unmatched junction nucleotides: 11. The CDR3: CASSLLGGAGEQYF. For the CDR3, the DNA is TGTGCCAGCAGCCTACTCGGGGGGGCGGGTGAGCAGTACTTC.